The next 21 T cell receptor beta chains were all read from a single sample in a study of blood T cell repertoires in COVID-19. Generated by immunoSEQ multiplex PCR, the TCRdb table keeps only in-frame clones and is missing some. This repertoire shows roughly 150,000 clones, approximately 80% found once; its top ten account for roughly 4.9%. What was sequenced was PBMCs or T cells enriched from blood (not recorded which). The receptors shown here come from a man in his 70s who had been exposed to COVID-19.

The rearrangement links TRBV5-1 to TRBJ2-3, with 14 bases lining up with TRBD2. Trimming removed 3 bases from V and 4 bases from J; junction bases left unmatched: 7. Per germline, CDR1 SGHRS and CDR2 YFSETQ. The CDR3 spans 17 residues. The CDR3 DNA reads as TGCGCCAGCAGCTCCCGGCAGGGACTAGCGGGAGCAGATACGCAGTATTTT. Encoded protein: CASSSRQGLAGADTQYF.

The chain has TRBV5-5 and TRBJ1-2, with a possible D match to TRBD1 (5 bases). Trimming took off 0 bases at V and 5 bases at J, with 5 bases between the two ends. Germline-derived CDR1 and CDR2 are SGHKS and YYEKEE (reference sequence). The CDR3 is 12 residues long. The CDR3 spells CASSLEGYGYTF. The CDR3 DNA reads TGTGCCAGCAGCTTGGAGGGGTATGGCTACACCTTC.

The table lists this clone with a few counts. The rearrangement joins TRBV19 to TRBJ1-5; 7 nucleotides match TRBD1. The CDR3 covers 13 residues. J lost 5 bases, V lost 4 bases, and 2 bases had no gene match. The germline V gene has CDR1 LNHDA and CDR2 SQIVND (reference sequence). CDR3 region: CASSRDRYQPQHF. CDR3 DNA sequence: TGTGCCAGTAGTAGGGACAGATATCAGCCCCAGCATTTT.

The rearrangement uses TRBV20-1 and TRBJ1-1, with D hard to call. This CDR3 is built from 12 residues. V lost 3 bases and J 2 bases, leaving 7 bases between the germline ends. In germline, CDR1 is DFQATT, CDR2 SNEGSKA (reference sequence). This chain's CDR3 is CSASPGNTEAFF. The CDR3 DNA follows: TGCAGTGCTAGTCCCGGTAACACTGAAGCTTTCTTT.

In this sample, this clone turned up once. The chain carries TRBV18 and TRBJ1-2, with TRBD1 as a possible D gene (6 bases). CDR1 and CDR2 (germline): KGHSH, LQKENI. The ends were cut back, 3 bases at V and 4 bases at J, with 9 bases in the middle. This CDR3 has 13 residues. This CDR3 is CASSPGGAYGYTF. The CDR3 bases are TGTGCCAGCTCACCCGGGGGGGCCTATGGCTACACCTTC. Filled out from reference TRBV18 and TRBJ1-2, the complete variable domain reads NAGVMQNPRHLVRRRGQEARLRCSPMKGHSHVYWYRQLPEEGLKFMVYLQKENIIDESGMPKERFSAEFPKEGPSILRIQQVVRGDSAAYFCASSPGGAYGYTFGSGTRLTVV.

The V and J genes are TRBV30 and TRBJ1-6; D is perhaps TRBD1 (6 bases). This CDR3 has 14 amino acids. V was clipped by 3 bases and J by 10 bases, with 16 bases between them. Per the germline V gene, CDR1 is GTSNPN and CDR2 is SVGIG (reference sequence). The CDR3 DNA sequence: TGTGCCTGGAGGGGGCAGGGGAGTACCTCACCCCTCCACTTT. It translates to CAWRGQGSTSPLHF.

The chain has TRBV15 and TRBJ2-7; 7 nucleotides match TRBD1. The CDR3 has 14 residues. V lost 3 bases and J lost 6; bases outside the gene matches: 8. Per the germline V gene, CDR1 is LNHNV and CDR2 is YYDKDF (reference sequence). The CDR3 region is CATSRQPQGVEQYF. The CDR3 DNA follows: TGTGCCACCAGCAGGCAACCTCAGGGGGTCGAGCAGTACTTC.

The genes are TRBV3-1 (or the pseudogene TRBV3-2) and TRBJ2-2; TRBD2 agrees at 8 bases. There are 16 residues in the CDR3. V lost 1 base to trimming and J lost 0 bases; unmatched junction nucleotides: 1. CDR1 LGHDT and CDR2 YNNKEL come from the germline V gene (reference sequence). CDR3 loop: CASSQGTSTNTGELFF. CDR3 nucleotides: TGTGCCAGCAGCCAAGGGACTAGCACGAACACCGGGGAGCTGTTTTTT.

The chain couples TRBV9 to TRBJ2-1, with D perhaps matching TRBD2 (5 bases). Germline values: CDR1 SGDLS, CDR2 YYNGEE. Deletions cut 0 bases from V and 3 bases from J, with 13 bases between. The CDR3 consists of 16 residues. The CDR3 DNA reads TGTGCCAGCAGCGTAGGATTAAGTGGGAGCTACAATGAGCAGTTCTTC. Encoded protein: CASSVGLSGSYNEQFF.

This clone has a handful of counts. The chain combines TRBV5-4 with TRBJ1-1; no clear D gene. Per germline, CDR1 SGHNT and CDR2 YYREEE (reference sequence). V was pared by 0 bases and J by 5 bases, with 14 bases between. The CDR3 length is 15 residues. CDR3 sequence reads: CASSLDGPGLTEAFF. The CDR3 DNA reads TGTGCCAGCAGCTTGGATGGCCCAGGTCTAACTGAAGCTTTCTTT.

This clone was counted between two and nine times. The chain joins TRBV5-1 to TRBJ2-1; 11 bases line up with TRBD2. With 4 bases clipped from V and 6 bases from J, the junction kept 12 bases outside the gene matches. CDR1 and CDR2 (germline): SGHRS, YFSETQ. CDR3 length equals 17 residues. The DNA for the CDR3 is TGCGCCAGCAGCCGGAAACCAACTAGCGGGAGCCTCAATGAGCAGTTCTTC. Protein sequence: CASSRKPTSGSLNEQFF. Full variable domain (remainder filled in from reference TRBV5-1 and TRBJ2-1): KAGVTQTPRYLIKTRGQQVTLSCSPISGHRSVSWYQQTPGQGLQFLFEYFSETQRNKGNFPGRFSGRQFSNSRSEMNVSTLELGDSALYLCASSRKPTSGSLNEQFFGPGTRLTVL.

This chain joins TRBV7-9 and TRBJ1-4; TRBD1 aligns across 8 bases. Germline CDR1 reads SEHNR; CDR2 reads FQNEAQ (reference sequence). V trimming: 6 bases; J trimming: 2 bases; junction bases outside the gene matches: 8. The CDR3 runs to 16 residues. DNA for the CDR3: TGTGCCAGCAGTTTCAGACAGGGGCCTACTAATGAAAAACTGTTTTTT. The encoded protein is CASSFRQGPTNEKLFF.

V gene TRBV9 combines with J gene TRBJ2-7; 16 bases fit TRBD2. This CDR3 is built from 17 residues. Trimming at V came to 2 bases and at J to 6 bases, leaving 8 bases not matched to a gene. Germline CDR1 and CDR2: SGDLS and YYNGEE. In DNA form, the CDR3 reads TGTGCCAGCAGCGTTAGTCCGGGACTAGCGGGAGGGGGCGAGCAGTACTTC. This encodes CASSVSPGLAGGGEQYF.

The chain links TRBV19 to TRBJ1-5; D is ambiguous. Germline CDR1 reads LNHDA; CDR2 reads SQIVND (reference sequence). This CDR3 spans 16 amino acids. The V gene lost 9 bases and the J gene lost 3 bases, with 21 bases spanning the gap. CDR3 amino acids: CASGLGGIGNNQPQHF. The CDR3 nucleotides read TGTGCCAGCGGGCTGGGAGGTATTGGGAACAATCAGCCCCAGCATTTT.

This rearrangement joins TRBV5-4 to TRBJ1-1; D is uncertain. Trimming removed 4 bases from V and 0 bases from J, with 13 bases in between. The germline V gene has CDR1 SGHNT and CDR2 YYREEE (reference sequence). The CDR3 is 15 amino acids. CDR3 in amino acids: CASSPGRHMNTEAFF. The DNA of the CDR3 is TGTGCCAGCAGCCCCGGGAGGCACATGAACACTGAAGCTTTCTTT.

In nucleotides, the CDR3 is TGTGCCAGCAGCAATAGGGGGGGTTACAATGAGCAGTTCTTC. Translating gives CASSNRGGYNEQFF. V and J are TRBV7-2 and TRBJ2-1; D is possibly TRBD2 (7 bases). This CDR3 is built from 14 residues. CDR1 is SGHTA, CDR2 FQGNSA, per germline. The V and J ends lost 5 bases and 4 bases respectively, with 12 bases between them.

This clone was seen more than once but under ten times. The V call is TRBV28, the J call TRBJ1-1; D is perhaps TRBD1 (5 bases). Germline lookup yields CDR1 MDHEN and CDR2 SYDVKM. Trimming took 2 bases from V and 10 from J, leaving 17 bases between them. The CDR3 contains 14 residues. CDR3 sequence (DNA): TGTGCCAGCAGTTTAATGGGCCTTTCGGGGGGAGCTTTCTTT. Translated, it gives CASSLMGLSGGAFF.

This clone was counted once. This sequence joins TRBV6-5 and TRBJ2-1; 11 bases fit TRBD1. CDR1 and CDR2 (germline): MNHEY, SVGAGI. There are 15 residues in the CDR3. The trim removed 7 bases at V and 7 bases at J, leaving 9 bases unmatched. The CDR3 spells CASISDRGRWNEQFF. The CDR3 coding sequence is TGTGCCAGCATTTCGGACAGGGGGCGGTGGAATGAGCAGTTCTTC.

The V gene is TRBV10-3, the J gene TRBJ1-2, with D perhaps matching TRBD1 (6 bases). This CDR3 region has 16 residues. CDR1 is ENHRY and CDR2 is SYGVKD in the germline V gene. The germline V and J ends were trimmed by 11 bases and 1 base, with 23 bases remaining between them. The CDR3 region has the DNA TGTGCCTCTCAGGCAGGGGCGTTTGAGGGTAACTATGGCTACACCTTC. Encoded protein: CASQAGAFEGNYGYTF.

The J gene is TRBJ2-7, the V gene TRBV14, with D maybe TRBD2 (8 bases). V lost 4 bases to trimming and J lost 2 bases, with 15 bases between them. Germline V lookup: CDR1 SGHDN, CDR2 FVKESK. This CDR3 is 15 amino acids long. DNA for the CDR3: TGTGCCAGCAGCCTAGCGGGGAGGGGGCCCTACGAGCAGTACTTC. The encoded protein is CASSLAGRGPYEQYF.

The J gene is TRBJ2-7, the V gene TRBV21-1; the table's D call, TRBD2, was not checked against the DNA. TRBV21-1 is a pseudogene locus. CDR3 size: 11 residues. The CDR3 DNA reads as TGTGCCAGCAGCAAAGAACACCGCCGGGTATTC. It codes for CASSKEHRRVF.